This TCR beta chain stems from a study of pediatric ulcerative colitis. Study summary: Ulcerative colitis patients had pancolitis or left-sided colitis, with confirming histology. Study-level results: Rectal pinch biopsies may include blood-derived T cells. Clonal expansions reduced rectal repertoire diversity in acute severe colitis. Blood-rectal clonal overlap within each person was significantly higher in ulcerative colitis patients than controls.

TCRdb's copy holds only in-frame clones and misses some; the assay was immunoSEQ multiplex PCR. This sample carries over 45,000 clones, over 70% of them seen once, and the ten largest clones take 3% to 4.5%. One to two pinch biopsies were taken from the rectum during colonoscopy. The CDR3 spans 15 residues. In germline, CDR1 is MRHNA, CDR2 SNTAGT. V was shortened by 6 bases and J by 5 bases, with 18 bases between the two germline ends. Of note for this clone: The target antigen is unknown.

The chain joins TRBV6-4 to TRBJ2-3; the D gene is possibly TRBD2 (6 bases). Sample: gut tissue. The TCR was taken from a girl between 10 and 17 years old with moderate ulcerative colitis. In nucleotides, the CDR3 is TGTGCCAGCAGCGGAGGAGCGGGTATTGGAGATACGCAGTATTTT. It is translated as CASSGGAGIGDTQYF.